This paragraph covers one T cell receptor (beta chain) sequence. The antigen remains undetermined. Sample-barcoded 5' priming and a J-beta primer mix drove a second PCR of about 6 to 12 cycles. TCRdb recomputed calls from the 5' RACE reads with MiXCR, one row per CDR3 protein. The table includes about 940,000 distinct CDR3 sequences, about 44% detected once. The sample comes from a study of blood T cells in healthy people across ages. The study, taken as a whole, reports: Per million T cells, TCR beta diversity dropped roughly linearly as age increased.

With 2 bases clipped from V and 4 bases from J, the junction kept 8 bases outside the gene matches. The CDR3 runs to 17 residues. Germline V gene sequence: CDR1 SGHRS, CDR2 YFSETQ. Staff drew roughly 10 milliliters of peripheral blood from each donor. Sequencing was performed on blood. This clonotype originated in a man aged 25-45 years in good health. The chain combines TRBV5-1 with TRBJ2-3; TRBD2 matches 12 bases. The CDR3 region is CASSFWATSGGSDTQYF. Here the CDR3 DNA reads TGCGCCAGCAGCTTCTGGGCGACTAGCGGGGGCTCAGATACGCAGTATTTT.